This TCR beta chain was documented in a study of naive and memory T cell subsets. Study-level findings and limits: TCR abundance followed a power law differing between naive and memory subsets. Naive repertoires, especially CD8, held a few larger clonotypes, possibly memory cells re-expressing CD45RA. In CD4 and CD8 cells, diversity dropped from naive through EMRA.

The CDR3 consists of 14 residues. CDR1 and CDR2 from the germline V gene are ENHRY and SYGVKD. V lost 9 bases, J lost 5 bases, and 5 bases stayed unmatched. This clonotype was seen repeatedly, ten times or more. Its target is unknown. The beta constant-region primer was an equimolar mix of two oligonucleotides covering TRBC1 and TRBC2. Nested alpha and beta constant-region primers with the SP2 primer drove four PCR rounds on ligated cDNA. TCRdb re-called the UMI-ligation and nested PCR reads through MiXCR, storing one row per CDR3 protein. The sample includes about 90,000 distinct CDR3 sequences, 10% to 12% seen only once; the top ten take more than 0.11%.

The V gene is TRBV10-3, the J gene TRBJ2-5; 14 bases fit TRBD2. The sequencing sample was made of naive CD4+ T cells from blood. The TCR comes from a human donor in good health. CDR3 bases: TGTGCCATTGGGACTAGCGGGGGACCGGAGACCCAGTACTTC. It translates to CAIGTSGGPETQYF.